This T cell receptor (beta chain) was captured by sequencing in a study of blood T cell repertoires in COVID-19. Study at large: The United States, Italy and Spain were the sources of the acute and convalescent COVID-19 samples. The cDNA or gDNA used as material had been derived from T cells, B-cell-depleted T cells, or PBMCs.

Germline V gene sequence: CDR1 DFQATT, CDR2 SNEGSKA (reference sequence). V was cut by 3 bases and J by 4 bases, with 9 bases left in between. The CDR3 length is 12 residues. The method was immunoSEQ multiplex PCR; TCRdb's version includes in-frame clones alone and lacks a portion of them. The table includes about 170,000 clones, approximately 81% detected once. This sequence originates from a woman aged 80 or over with active or convalescent COVID-19. V gene TRBV20-1 combines with J gene TRBJ2-5; possible D gene TRBD2, 5 bases. Sequencing was done on a sample of peripheral blood. CDR3 nucleotides: TGCAGTGCTAGTAAAAGCGGAGAGACCCAGTACTTC. Translated, it gives CSASKSGETQYF.